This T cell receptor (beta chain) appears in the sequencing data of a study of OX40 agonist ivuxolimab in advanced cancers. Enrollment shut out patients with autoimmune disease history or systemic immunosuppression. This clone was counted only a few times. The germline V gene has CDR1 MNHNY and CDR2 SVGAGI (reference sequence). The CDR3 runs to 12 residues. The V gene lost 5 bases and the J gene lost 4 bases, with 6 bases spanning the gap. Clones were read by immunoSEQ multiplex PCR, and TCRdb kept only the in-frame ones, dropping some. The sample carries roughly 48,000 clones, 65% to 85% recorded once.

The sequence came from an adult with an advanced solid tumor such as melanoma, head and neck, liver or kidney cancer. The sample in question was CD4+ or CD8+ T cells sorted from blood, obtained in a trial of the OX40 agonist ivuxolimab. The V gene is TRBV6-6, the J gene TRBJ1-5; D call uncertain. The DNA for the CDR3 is TGTGCCAGCAGTACGCCAAATCAGCCCCAGCATTTT. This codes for CASSTPNQPQHF.